The 13 T cell receptor beta chains given below trace back to one sample, sequenced in a study of STAT5B mutations in CD4+ large granular lymphocyte leukemia. Some clones are missing from TCRdb's copy, which holds only in-frame ones; the method was immunoSEQ multiplex PCR. The sample shows about 23,000 clones, about 79% of them seen only once. The sequencing input was CD4+ T cells from blood buffy coats. These receptors originate from a human donor in good health.

The chain joins TRBV27 to TRBJ2-3; tentative D call: TRBD2 (5 bases). The CDR3 sequence is 13 residues long. Per germline, CDR1 MNHEY and CDR2 SMNVEV (reference sequence). Trimming cost V 4 bases and J 2 bases, with 7 bases left between them. The CDR3 region has the DNA TGTGCCAGCAGTTCCGGACTCACAGATACGCAGTATTTT. Amino acids: CASSSGLTDTQYF.

J is TRBJ1-1 and V is TRBV6-5, with unresolved D. V dropped 5 bases and J dropped 1 base, with 14 bases sitting between them. Per the germline V gene, CDR1 is MNHEY and CDR2 is SVGAGI. The CDR3 sequence is 15 residues long. The CDR3 region is CASSIQRIPNTEAFF. As DNA, the CDR3 is TGTGCCAGCAGTATTCAACGAATACCGAACACTGAAGCTTTCTTT.

This chain links TRBV5-1 with TRBJ1-1; tentatively, D is TRBD1 (5 bases). CDR1 and CDR2 from the germline V gene are SGHRS and YFSETQ. Trimming took 0 bases from V and 0 from J, leaving 18 bases between them. This CDR3 contains 18 residues. The CDR3 region is CASSLGYGGAKMNTEAFF. CDR3 in DNA: TGCGCCAGCAGCTTGGGGTACGGGGGTGCCAAAATGAACACTGAAGCTTTCTTT. Complete variable domain (other parts from reference TRBV5-1 and TRBJ1-1): KAGVTQTPRYLIKTRGQQVTLSCSPISGHRSVSWYQQTPGQGLQFLFEYFSETQRNKGNFPGRFSGRQFSNSRSEMNVSTLELGDSALYLCASSLGYGGAKMNTEAFFGQGTRLTVV.

This chain uses TRBV11-2 with TRBJ2-2, with 12 bases that match TRBD2. Unmatched junction bases numbered 7, after V lost 0 bases and J lost 5 bases. CDR1 is SGHAT, CDR2 FQNNGV, per germline. This CDR3 comprises 18 residues. CDR3 nucleotide sequence: TGTGCCAGCAGCTTAGATCTTCTCGGACTAGCGGGGACCGGGGAGCTGTTTTTT. Amino acids: CASSLDLLGLAGTGELFF. Drawing the rest from reference TRBV11-2 and TRBJ2-2, the complete variable domain is EAGVAQSPRYKIIEKRQSVAFWCNPISGHATLYWYQQILGQGPKLLIQFQNNGVVDDSQLPKDRFSAERLKGVDSTLKIQPAKLEDSAVYLCASSLDLLGLAGTGELFFGEGSRLTVL.

The chain joins TRBV5-1 to TRBJ2-7; D call uncertain. The CDR3 loop spans 15 amino acids. Germline CDR1 SGHRS, CDR2 YFSETQ. V lost 7 bases, J lost 0 bases, and 17 bases lay in between. The CDR3 nucleotides read TGCGCCAGCCGTCTAGGGTTACCTAGCTCCTACGAGCAGTACTTC. Encoded protein: CASRLGLPSSYEQYF. The full variable domain, completed using reference TRBV5-1 and TRBJ2-7, is KAGVTQTPRYLIKTRGQQVTLSCSPISGHRSVSWYQQTPGQGLQFLFEYFSETQRNKGNFPGRFSGRQFSNSRSEMNVSTLELGDSALYLCASRLGLPSSYEQYFGPGTRLTVT.

The rearrangement joins TRBV13 to TRBJ2-3, with unresolved D. The CDR3 runs to 14 residues. V was trimmed by 8 bases and J by 10 bases, leaving 22 bases between them. The germline gives CDR1 PRHDT, CDR2 FYEKMQ (reference sequence). CDR3 sequence reads: CASVRKSRLWAQYF. In nucleotides, the CDR3 is TGTGCCAGCGTGCGCAAATCGCGGTTGTGGGCGCAGTATTTT.

The chain joins TRBV29-1 to TRBJ2-5; D tentatively reads TRBD1 or TRBD2 (5 bases each). The CDR3 spans 13 residues. V lost 7 bases and J lost 1, with 13 bases in between. Germline-derived CDR1 and CDR2 are SQVTM and ANQGSEA. In nucleotides, the CDR3 is TGCAGCGCGCGACGGGGCCTCCAAGAGACCCAGTACTTC. Protein sequence: CSARRGLQETQYF.

In this sample, this clone turned up once. The rearrangement joins TRBV19 to TRBJ1-3; 7 bases agree with TRBD1. Looked up from germline, CDR1 is LNHDA and CDR2 is SQIVND (reference sequence). Trimming cost V 6 bases and J 0 bases; bases outside gene matches: 2. The CDR3 covers 14 residues. The CDR3 DNA is TGTGCCAGTAGACAGGGGAACTCTGGAAACACCATATATTTT. Protein sequence: CASRQGNSGNTIYF. Full variable domain (missing parts from reference TRBV19 and TRBJ1-3): DGGITQSPKYLFRKEGQNVTLSCEQNLNHDAMYWYRQDPGQGLRLIYYSQIVNDFQKGDIAEGYSVSREKKESFPLTVTSAQKNPTAFYLCASRQGNSGNTIYFGEGSWLTVV.

The V and J genes are TRBV4-1 and TRBJ2-5; 11 bases are a match to TRBD2. Germline V lookup: CDR1 MGHRA, CDR2 YSYEKL. The CDR3 extends over 15 amino acids. V shed 6 bases and J 1 base; nucleotides not matched to a gene: 4. CDR3 sequence (DNA): TGCGCCAGCAGTCGACTAGCGGGGAGCCAAGAGACCCAGTACTTC. It encodes CASSRLAGSQETQYF.

A single count supports this clone. The same CDR3 also results from other DNA sequences found in this sample. This chain uses TRBV7-8 with TRBJ2-7; a possible D gene is TRBD1 (5 bases). CDR3 length: 14 residues. The V gene lost 1 base and the J gene lost 2 bases, with 9 bases spanning the gap. Looked up from germline, CDR1 is SGHVS and CDR2 is FQNEAQ. The CDR3 spells CASSLGQTPYEQYF. CDR3 coding DNA: TGTGCCAGCAGCTTAGGACAGACCCCCTACGAGCAGTACTTC. Full variable domain (rest looked up from reference TRBV7-8 and TRBJ2-7): GAGVSQSPRYKVAKRGQDVALRCDPISGHVSLFWYQQALGQGPEFLTYFQNEAQLDKSGLPSDRFFAERPEGSVSTLKIQRTQQEDSAVYLCASSLGQTPYEQYFGPGTRLTVT.

The genes are TRBV7-9 and TRBJ2-2; weak D call: TRBD2 (6 bases). The CDR3 is made up of 17 amino acids. The V end lost 0 bases, the J end lost 3 bases, and 14 bases lay between the germline ends. Per the germline V gene, CDR1 is SEHNR and CDR2 is FQNEAQ (reference sequence). CDR3 loop: CASSLALGGDYTGELFF. In nucleotides, the CDR3 is TGTGCCAGCAGCTTAGCTCTGGGGGGAGACTACACCGGGGAGCTGTTTTTT.

The chain couples TRBV5-5 to TRBJ2-5; tentative D call: TRBD2 (6 bases). The CDR3 length is 14 residues. The V gene lost 5 bases and the J gene lost 0 bases, with 11 bases spanning the gap. The V gene's germline CDR1 is SGHKS and CDR2 YYEKEE (reference sequence). The CDR3 DNA is TGTGCCAGCAGTTATAGCGGAAACCAAGAGACCCAGTACTTC. Translating gives CASSYSGNQETQYF. Full variable domain (rest looked up from reference TRBV5-5 and TRBJ2-5): DAGVTQSPTHLIKTRGQQVTLRCSPISGHKSVSWYQQVLGQGPQFIFQYYEKEERGRGNFPDRFSARQFPNYSSELNVNALLLGDSALYLCASSYSGNQETQYFGPGTRLLVL.

The rearrangement links TRBV10-3 to TRBJ2-7; D is possibly TRBD2 (7 bases). This CDR3 spans 15 amino acids. V was shortened by 6 bases and J by 1 base, with 16 bases between the two germline ends. Germline values: CDR1 ENHRY, CDR2 SYGVKD. For the CDR3, the DNA is TGTGCCATCAGGGGGGGGCCAGGGGAGTCCTACGAGCAGTACTTC. As protein: CAIRGGPGESYEQYF.